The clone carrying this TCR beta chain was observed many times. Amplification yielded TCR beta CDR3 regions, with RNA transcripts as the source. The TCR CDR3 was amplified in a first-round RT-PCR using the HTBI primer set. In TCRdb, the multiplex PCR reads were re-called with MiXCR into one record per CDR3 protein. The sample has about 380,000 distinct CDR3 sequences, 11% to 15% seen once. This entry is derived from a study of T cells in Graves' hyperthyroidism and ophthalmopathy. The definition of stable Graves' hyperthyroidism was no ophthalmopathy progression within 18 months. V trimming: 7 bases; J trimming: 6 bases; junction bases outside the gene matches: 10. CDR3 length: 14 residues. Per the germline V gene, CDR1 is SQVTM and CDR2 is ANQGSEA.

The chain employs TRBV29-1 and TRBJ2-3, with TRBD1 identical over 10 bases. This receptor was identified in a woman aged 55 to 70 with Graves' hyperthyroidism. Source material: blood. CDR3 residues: CSAEGDRGWDTQYF. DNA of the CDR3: TGCAGCGCCGAGGGGGACAGGGGTTGGGATACGCAGTATTTT.